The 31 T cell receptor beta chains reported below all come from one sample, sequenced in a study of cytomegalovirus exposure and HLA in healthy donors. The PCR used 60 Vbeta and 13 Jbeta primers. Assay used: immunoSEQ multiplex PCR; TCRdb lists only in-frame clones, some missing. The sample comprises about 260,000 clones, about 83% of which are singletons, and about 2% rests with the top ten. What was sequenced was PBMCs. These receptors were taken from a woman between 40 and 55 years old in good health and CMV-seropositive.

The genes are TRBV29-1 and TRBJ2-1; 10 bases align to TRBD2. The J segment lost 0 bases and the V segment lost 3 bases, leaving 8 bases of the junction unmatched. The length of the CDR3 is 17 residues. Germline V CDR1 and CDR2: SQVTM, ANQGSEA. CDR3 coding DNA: TGCAGCGTTGATGGACTAGCGGCCCTTAGCTCCTACAATGAGCAGTTCTTC. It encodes CSVDGLAALSSYNEQFF.

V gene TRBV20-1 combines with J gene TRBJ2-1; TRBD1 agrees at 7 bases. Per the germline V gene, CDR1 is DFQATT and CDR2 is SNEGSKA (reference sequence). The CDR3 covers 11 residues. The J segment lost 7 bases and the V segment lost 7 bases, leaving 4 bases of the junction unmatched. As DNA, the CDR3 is TGCAGTGAGCAGGGGGAGAATGAGCAGTTCTTC. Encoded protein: CSEQGENEQFF.

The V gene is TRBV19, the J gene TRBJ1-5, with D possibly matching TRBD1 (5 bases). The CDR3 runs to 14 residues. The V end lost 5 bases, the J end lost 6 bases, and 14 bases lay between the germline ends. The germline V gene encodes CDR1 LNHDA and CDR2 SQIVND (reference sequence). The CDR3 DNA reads TGTGCCAGTAGTCCCCGGCAGGGCCCTCAGCCCCAGCATTTT. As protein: CASSPRQGPQPQHF.

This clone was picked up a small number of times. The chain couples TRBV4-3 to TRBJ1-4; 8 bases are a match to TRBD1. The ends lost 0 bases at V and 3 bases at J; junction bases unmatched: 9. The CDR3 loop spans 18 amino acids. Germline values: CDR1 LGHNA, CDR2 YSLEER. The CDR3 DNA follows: TGCGCCAGCAGCCAAGATGGGGCAGGGGGCTTGTCTAATGAAAAACTGTTTTTT. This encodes CASSQDGAGGLSNEKLFF.

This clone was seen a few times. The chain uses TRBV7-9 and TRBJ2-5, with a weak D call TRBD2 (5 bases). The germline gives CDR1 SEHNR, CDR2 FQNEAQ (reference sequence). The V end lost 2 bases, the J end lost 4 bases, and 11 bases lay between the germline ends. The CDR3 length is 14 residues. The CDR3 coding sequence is TGTGCCAGCAGCTTAACTACCCGGGGAGAGACCCAGTACTTC. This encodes CASSLTTRGETQYF.

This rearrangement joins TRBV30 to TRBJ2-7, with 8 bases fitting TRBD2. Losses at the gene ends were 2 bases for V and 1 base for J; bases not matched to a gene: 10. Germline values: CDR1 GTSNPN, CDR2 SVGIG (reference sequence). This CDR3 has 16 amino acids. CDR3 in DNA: TGTGCCTGGAGTTCGGGTAGGACTAGCAGATCCTACGAGCAGTACTTC. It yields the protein CAWSSGRTSRSYEQYF.

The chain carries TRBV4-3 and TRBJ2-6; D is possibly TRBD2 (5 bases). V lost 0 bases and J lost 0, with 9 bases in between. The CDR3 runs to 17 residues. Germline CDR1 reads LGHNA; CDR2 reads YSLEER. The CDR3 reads CASSQEGRSSGANVLTF. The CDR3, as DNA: TGCGCCAGCAGCCAAGAGGGGAGAAGCTCTGGGGCCAACGTCCTGACTTTC.

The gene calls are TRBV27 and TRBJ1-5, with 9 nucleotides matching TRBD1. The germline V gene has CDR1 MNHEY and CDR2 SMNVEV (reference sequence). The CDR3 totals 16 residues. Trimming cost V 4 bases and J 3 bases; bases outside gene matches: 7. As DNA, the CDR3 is TGTGCCAGCAGTTCCACCGGGACAGGGACCAATCAGCCCCAGCATTTT. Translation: CASSSTGTGTNQPQHF.

The CDR3 DNA is TGTGCCAGTACCCCGCGGGGCGAGCATCAGCCCCAGCATTTT. Translating it yields CASTPRGEHQPQHF. This chain uses TRBV19 with TRBJ1-5; perhaps TRBD1 as D (5 bases). V was cut by 7 bases and J by 5 bases, with 15 bases left in between. The CDR3 is made up of 14 amino acids. Per germline, CDR1 LNHDA and CDR2 SQIVND (reference sequence).

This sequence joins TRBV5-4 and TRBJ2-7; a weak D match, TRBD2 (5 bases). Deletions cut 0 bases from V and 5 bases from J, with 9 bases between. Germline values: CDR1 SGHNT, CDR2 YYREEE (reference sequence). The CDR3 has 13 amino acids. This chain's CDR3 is CASSLGYGNEQYF. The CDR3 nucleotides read TGTGCCAGCAGCTTGGGTTACGGGAACGAGCAGTACTTC.

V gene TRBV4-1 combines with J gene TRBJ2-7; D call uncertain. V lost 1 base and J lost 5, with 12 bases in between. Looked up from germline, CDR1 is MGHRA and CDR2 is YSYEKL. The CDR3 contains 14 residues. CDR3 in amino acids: CASSQGNPADEQYF. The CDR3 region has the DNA TGCGCCAGCAGCCAAGGAAATCCGGCGGACGAGCAGTACTTC.

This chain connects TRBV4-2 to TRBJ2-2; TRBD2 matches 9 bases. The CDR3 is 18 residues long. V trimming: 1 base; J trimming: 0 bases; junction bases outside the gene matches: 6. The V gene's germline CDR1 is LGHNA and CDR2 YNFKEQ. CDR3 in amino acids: CASSQATLAGTNTGELFF. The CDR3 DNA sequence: TGTGCCAGCAGCCAAGCCACGCTAGCGGGAACGAACACCGGGGAGCTGTTTTTT.

The CDR3 DNA follows: TGTGCCAGCAGCTTGGGGGGGAAGGTCTACAATGAGCAGTTCTTC. Translated: CASSLGGKVYNEQFF. This sequence joins TRBV11-3 and TRBJ2-1, with 7 bases matching TRBD2. The CDR3 runs 15 residues. The J segment lost 3 bases and the V segment lost 3 bases, leaving 5 bases of the junction unmatched. Germline CDR1 SGHNT, CDR2 YENEEA.

For the CDR3, the DNA is TGTGCCAGCAGCACTTCGGGACAGGGTAGGACTGAAGCTTTCTTT. Translation: CASSTSGQGRTEAFF. This chain uses TRBV7-2 with TRBJ1-1, with 9 nucleotides matching TRBD1. CDR1 is SGHTA, CDR2 FQGNSA, per germline. The CDR3 is made up of 15 amino acids. The trim removed 5 bases at V and 5 bases at J, leaving 9 bases unmatched.

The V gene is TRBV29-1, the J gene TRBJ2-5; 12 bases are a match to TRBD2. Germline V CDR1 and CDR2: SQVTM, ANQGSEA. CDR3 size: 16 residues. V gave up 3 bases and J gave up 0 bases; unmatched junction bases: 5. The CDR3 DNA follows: TGCAGCGTTGAGACTAGCGGGGGACAATACCAAGAGACCCAGTACTTC. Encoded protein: CSVETSGGQYQETQYF.

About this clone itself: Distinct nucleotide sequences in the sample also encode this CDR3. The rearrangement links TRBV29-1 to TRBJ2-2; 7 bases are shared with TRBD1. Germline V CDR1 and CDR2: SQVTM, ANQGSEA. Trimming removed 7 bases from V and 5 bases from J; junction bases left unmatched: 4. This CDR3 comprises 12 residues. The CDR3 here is CSGNRGTGELFF. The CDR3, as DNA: TGCAGCGGCAACAGGGGTACCGGGGAGCTGTTTTTT.

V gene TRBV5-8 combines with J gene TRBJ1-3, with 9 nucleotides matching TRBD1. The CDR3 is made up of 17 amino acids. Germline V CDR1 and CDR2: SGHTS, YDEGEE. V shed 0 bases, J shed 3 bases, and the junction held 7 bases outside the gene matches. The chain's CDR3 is CASSLGDRAGGGNTIYF. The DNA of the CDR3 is TGTGCCAGCAGCTTGGGGGACAGGGCCGGAGGTGGAAACACCATATATTTT.

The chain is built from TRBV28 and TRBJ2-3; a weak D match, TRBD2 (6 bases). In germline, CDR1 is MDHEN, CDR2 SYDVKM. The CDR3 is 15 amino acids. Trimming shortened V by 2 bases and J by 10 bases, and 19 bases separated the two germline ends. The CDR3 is CASSLLSGSHKSQYF. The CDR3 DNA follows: TGTGCCAGCAGTTTACTTAGCGGCTCCCATAAGTCGCAGTATTTT.

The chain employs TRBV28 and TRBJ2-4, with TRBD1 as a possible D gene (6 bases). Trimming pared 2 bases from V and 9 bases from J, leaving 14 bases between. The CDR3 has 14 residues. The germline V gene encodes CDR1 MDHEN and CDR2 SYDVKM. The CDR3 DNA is TGTGCCAGCAGTTTAATTGGGGGCGCTGGCATTCAGTACTTC. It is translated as CASSLIGGAGIQYF.

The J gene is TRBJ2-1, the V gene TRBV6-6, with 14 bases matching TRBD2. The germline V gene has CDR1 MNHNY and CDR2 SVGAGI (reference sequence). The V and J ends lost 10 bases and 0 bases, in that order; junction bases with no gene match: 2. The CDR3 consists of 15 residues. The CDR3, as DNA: TGTGCCACAGGGACTAGCGGGAGCTCCTACAATGAGCAGTTCTTC. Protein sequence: CATGTSGSSYNEQFF.

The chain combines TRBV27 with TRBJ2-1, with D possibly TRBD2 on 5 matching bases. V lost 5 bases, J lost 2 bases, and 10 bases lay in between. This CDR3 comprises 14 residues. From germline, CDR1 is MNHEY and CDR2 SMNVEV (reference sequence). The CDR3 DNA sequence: TGTGCCAGCAGTCGCAGCGGCCCCTACAATGAGCAGTTCTTC. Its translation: CASSRSGPYNEQFF.

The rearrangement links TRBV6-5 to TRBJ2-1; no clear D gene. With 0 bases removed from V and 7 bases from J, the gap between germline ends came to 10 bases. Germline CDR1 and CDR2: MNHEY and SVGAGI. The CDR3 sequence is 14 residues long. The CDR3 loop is CASSYSNRRNEQFF. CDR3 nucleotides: TGTGCCAGCAGTTACTCGAACAGACGGAATGAGCAGTTCTTC.

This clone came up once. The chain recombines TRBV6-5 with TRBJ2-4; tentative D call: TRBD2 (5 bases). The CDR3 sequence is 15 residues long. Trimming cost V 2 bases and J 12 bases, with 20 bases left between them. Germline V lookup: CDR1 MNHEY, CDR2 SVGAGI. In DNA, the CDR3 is TGTGCCAGCAGTTACACGACGCCCCCAAATGGGAGTCAGTACTTC. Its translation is CASSYTTPPNGSQYF.

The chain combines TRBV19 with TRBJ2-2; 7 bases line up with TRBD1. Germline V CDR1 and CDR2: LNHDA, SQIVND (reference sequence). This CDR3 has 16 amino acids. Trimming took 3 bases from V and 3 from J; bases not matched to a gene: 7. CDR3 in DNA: TGTGCCAGTAGTATCGACAGGGTAGGGTACACCGGGGAGCTGTTTTTT. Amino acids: CASSIDRVGYTGELFF.

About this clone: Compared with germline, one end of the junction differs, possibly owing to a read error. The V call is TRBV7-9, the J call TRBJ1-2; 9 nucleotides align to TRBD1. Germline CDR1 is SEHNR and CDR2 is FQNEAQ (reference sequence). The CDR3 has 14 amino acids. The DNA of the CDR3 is TGTTCCAGCAGCTCGGACAGGGGAACCTATGGCTACACCTTC. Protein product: CSSSSDRGTYGYTF.

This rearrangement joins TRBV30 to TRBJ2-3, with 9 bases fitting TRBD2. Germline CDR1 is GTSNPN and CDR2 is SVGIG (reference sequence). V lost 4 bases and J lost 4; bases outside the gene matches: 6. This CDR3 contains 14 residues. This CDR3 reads CAWIRREGADTQYF. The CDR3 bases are TGTGCCTGGATTCGGCGGGAGGGGGCAGATACGCAGTATTTT.

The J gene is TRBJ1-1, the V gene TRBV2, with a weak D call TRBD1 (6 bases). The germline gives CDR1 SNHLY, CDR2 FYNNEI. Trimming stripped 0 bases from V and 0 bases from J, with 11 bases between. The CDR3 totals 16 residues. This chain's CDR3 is CASSEADSRMNTEAFF. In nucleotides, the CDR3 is TGTGCCAGCAGTGAAGCGGACAGCCGAATGAACACTGAAGCTTTCTTT.

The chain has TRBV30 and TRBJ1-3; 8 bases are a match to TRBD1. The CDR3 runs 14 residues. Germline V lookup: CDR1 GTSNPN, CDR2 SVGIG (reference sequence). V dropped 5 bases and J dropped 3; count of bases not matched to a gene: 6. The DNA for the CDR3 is TGTGCCTGGTGCAGGGGGCTAAATGGAAACACCATATATTTT. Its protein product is CAWCRGLNGNTIYF.

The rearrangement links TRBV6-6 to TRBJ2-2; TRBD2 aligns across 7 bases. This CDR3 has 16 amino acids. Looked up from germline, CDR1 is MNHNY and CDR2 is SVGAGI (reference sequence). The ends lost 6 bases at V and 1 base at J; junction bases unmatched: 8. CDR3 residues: CASSGRAGMNTGELFF. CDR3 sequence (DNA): TGTGCCAGCAGCGGGAGAGCGGGGATGAACACCGGGGAGCTGTTTTTT.

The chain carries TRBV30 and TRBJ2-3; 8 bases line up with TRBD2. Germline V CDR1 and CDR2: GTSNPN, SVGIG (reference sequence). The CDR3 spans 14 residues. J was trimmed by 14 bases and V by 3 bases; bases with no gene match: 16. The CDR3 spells CAWSAGGSGVLPYF. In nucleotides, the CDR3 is TGTGCCTGGAGCGCGGGGGGCTCGGGTGTATTGCCGTATTTT. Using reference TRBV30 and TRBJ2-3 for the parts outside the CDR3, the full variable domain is SQTIHQWPATLVQPVGSPLSLECTVEGTSNPNLYWYRQAAGRGLQLLFYSVGIGQISSEVPQNLSASRPQDRQFILSSKKLLLSDSGFYLCAWSAGGSGVLPYFGPGTRLTVL.

Here the CDR3 DNA reads TGTGCCAGCAGCTCAGAGGGGACTAGCGGGAGGGAGGAGACCCAGTACTTC. Protein product: CASSSEGTSGREETQYF. The rearrangement joins TRBV7-2 to TRBJ2-5, with 16 positions matching TRBD2. Trimming took 4 bases from V and 5 from J; bases not matched to a gene: 7. CDR3 length: 17 amino acids. Per the germline V gene, CDR1 is SGHTA and CDR2 is FQGNSA.